The rows below give T cell receptor beta chains drawn from one sample of a study of identifying expanded T cells in peripheral blood. Generated by immunoSEQ multiplex PCR, the TCRdb table keeps only in-frame clones and is missing some. The sample holds about 86,000 clones; 88% are singletons and the top ten take less than 6%. Sequencing used blood. The receptors come from a person aged 18 to 75 in good health. CDR3s include the opening cysteine and the closing phenylalanine or tryptophan. D genes are given only for firm matches. Clone size is shown for a subset of rows, as once, few, many or a class of expanded clone.

j_call,d_call,v_call,clone_size,cdr3_nt,cdr3_aa
TRBJ2-7,.,TRBV27,.,TGTGCCAGCAGTTACGCCTTACAGGGCTACGAGCAGTACTTC,CASSYALQGYEQYF
TRBJ2-7,TRBD2,TRBV4-1,.,TGCGCCAGCAGCCCATACTCGCGGGGGGGGTCCGACGAGCAGTACTTC,CASSPYSRGGSDEQYF
TRBJ2-3,TRBD2,TRBV4-1,.,TGCGCCAGCAGCCAAGAATGGCGGGGGGGTGCAGATACGCAGTATTTT,CASSQEWRGGADTQYF
TRBJ2-2,.,TRBV19,.,TGTGCCAGTAGTATAGTATGGCGGAACACCGGGGAGCTGTTTTTT,CASSIVWRNTGELFF
TRBJ2-7,TRBD1,TRBV2,.,TGTGCCAGCAGTGAAGCGGACAGGGAGTCGGTCGAGCAGTACTTC,CASSEADRESVEQYF
TRBJ2-5,TRBD2,TRBV9,.,TGTGCCAGCAGCGGACATCGGGGGGGCCAAGAGACCCAGTACTTC,CASSGHRGGQETQYF
TRBJ1-1,.,TRBV29-1,few,TGCAGCGTTTGGGGGACTGAAGCTTTCTTT,CSVWGTEAFF
TRBJ1-1,.,TRBV27,.,TGTGCCAGCAGTTGGCAGGTGAACACTGAAGCTTTCTTT,CASSWQVNTEAFF
TRBJ2-7,.,TRBV27,few,TGTGCCAGCAGCCACCCAGACGACGAGCAGTACTTC,CASSHPDDEQYF
TRBJ1-1,.,TRBV30,.,TGTGCCTGGATTACCCCGGACAGCGACGGGAAGGAAGCTTTCTTT,CAWITPDSDGKEAFF
TRBJ1-1,.,TRBV7-3,.,TGTGCCAGCAGCTTAACCCGAGGACAGAACACTGAAGCTTTCTTT,CASSLTRGQNTEAFF
TRBJ2-7,.,TRBV6-5,.,TGTGCCAGCAGTTATGCTAGGTCCCACGAGCAGTACTTC,CASSYARSHEQYF
TRBJ2-1,.,TRBV14,.,TGTGCCAGCAGCCAAGCGGGACGCAATGAGCAGTTCTTC,CASSQAGRNEQFF
TRBJ2-1,.,TRBV30,.,TGTGCCTGGAGTCCCGGGATCAGCCGGCGCGATGAGCAGTTCTTC,CAWSPGISRRDEQFF
TRBJ2-7,TRBD2,TRBV19,.,TGTGCCAGTAGTAATTTGCGGGGGAGGGCCCCCTACGAGCAGTACTTC,CASSNLRGRAPYEQYF
TRBJ2-6,.,TRBV4-1,.,TGCGCCAGCAGCCAAGATCTGGGGCAGGGGACCCGGAGGGCCAACGTCCTGACTTTC,CASSQDLGQGTRRANVLTF
TRBJ1-2,.,TRBV30,.,TGTGCCTGGTACCGCCAGGGCAGCTATGGCTACACCTTC,CAWYRQGSYGYTF
TRBJ1-2,TRBD1,TRBV11-2,.,TGTGCCAGCAGCTTAGGGACAGGGTATGGCTACACCTTC,CASSLGTGYGYTF
TRBJ2-7,TRBD2,TRBV11-2,.,TGTGCCAGCAGCCAAGGGACTAGCGGTACCTACGAGCAGTACTTC,CASSQGTSGTYEQYF
TRBJ1-1,.,TRBV5-1,.,TGCGCCAGCAGCTCGGGACTGAACACTGAAGCTTTCTTT,CASSSGLNTEAFF
TRBJ2-5,TRBD2,TRBV12-5,.,TGTGCTAGTGGTTTGGTGGGACTAGCGGGGGTGGAGACCCAGTACTTC,CASGLVGLAGVETQYF
TRBJ1-1,.,TRBV28,few,TGTGCCAGCAGTTCCCCTACAACTGAAGCTTTCTTT,CASSSPTTEAFF
TRBJ1-1,TRBD1,TRBV19,.,TGTGCCAGTAGTTCCTCGGACAGGGGCTGGACTGAAGCTTTCTTT,CASSSSDRGWTEAFF
TRBJ1-5,TRBD1,TRBV30,.,TGTGCCTGGAGTCCCCATCGGACAGGCCCTAGCAATCAGCCCCAGCATTTT,CAWSPHRTGPSNQPQHF
TRBJ1-6,TRBD1,TRBV30,.,TGTGCCTGGAGTTTGGACAGGGTATTTTCACCCCTCCACTTT,CAWSLDRVFSPLHF
TRBJ1-2,TRBD1,TRBV4-2,.,TGTGCCAGCAGCCAGGCGCTCTTAGGGGGCCGGTATGGCTACACCTTC,CASSQALLGGRYGYTF
TRBJ2-3,.,TRBV5-1,.,TGCGCCAGCAGCCCCGGGGGTCACACAGATACGCAGTATTTT,CASSPGGHTDTQYF
TRBJ2-7,TRBD1,TRBV18,.,TGTGCCAGCTCACCTTTTACGCCGGGACAGAGCTACGAGCAGTACTTC,CASSPFTPGQSYEQYF
TRBJ1-1,.,TRBV30,few,TGTGCCTGGAGTACGACGACAGGCCGAACTGAAGCTTTCTTT,CAWSTTTGRTEAFF
TRBJ2-2,.,TRBV19,.,TGTGCCAGTAGTATCGGGATGGCCCCCACCGGGGAGCTGTTTTTT,CASSIGMAPTGELFF
TRBJ2-1,TRBD1,TRBV11-1,.,TGTGCCAGCAGCTTGTCCGGGGGACAGGGGAACAATGAGCAGTTCTTC,CASSLSGGQGNNEQFF
TRBJ2-1,.,TRBV18,.,TGTGCCAGCTCAAGTCTTGCGCGTGTTGCGGGAAATGAGCAGTTCTTC,CASSSLARVAGNEQFF
TRBJ1-2,.,TRBV19,.,TGTGCCAGTACCCTTACCGGGATTGATAACTATGGCTACACCTTC,CASTLTGIDNYGYTF
TRBJ1-5,.,TRBV19,.,TGTGCCACCTCCAAGGGTTGGAGCAATCAGCCCCAGCATTTT,CATSKGWSNQPQHF
TRBJ1-2,TRBD1,TRBV7-9,.,TGTGCCAGCAGCTTGATTTCAGGGGGCTCCAGTGGCTACACCTTC,CASSLISGGSSGYTF
TRBJ2-3,.,TRBV11-3,.,TGTGCCAGCAGCTTAGGAAGTAGTACAGATACGCAGTATTTT,CASSLGSSTDTQYF
TRBJ2-7,.,TRBV21-1,few,TGTGCCAGCAACAGGGCCCTCTACGAGCAGTACTTC,CASNRALYEQYF
TRBJ2-7,TRBD2,TRBV6-6,.,TGTGCCAGCAGTTACTCCCTAGCGGGAGCGTACGAGCAGTACTTC,CASSYSLAGAYEQYF
TRBJ1-3,.,TRBV15,.,TGTGCCACCAGCAGTCCACCCCTGGGCACCATATATTTT,CATSSPPLGTIYF
TRBJ2-7,TRBD1,TRBV29-1,.,TGCAGCGTAACACCGGGACAGGGGGCGGCCTACGAGCAGTACTTC,CSVTPGQGAAYEQYF
TRBJ2-3,.,TRBV1,.,TGCACCAGCAGCCAAGAGGACGGGATCACAGATACGCAGTATTTT,CTSSQEDGITDTQYF
TRBJ2-1,TRBD2,TRBV19,once,TGTGCCAGTCCGTGTGGCGGGGGGGGGAACAATGAGCAGTTCTTC,CASPCGGGGNNEQFF